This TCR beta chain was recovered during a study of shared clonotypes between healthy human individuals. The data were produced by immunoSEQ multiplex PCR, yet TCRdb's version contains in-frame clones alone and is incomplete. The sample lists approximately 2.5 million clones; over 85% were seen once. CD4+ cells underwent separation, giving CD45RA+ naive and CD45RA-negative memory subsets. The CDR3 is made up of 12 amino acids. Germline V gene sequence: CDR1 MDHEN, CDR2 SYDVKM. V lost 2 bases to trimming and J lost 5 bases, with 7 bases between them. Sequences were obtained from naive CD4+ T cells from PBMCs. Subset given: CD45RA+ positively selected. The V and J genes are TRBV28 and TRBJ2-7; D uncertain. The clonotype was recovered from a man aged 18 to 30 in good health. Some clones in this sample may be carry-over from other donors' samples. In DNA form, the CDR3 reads TGTGCCAGCAGTTTACCTCCCCACGAGCAGTACTTC. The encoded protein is CASSLPPHEQYF.